These 21 T cell receptor beta chains came from one sample sequenced in a study of blood T cell repertoires in COVID-19. Clones were read by immunoSEQ multiplex PCR, and TCRdb kept only the in-frame ones, dropping some. The table includes about 93,000 clones, more than 65% detected once. What was sequenced was peripheral blood. All receptors come from a human donor in a cohort sampled during active COVID-19.

Here the CDR3 DNA reads TGCGCCAGCAGCCCCGGGACACTCTCCGCCCCTGTGCAGTACTTC. Translating gives CASSPGTLSAPVQYF. The V and J genes are TRBV5-1 and TRBJ2-7; a weak D match, TRBD1 (6 bases). Trimming stripped 4 bases from V and 9 bases from J, with 23 bases between. Germline CDR1 reads SGHRS; CDR2 reads YFSETQ. CDR3 size: 15 residues.

The J gene is TRBJ1-2, the V gene TRBV9, with D unresolved. Germline lookup yields CDR1 SGDLS and CDR2 YYNGEE. This CDR3 comprises 15 residues. Trimming cost V 0 bases and J 5 bases, with 14 bases left between them. CDR3 protein: CASSVGTAGQYGYTF. The CDR3 nucleotides are TGTGCCAGCAGCGTAGGGACTGCCGGTCAATATGGCTACACCTTC.

This chain joins TRBV3-1 (or the pseudogene TRBV3-2) and TRBJ2-7, with 12 bases identical to TRBD1. Germline V gives CDR1 LGHDT, CDR2 YNNKEL (reference sequence). This CDR3 region has 14 residues. The V gene end was trimmed by 5 bases and the J gene end by 6 bases; junction bases not matched to a gene: 5. CDR3 bases: TGTGCCAGCAGCGGCGGGACAGGGGGCTTCGAGCAGTACTTC. Translated, it gives CASSGGTGGFEQYF.

The chain combines TRBV28 with TRBJ2-7; 14 nucleotides line up with TRBD2. Germline CDR1 is MDHEN and CDR2 is SYDVKM. V lost 6 bases, J lost 3 bases, and 1 base stayed unmatched. The CDR3 is made up of 14 amino acids. CDR3 sequence: CASSGTSGSYEQYF. Written as DNA, the CDR3 is TGTGCCAGCAGCGGGACTAGCGGGAGCTACGAGCAGTACTTC.

This clone was recorded only once. The V call is TRBV5-8, the J call TRBJ2-3; TRBD2 matches 8 bases. The germline gives CDR1 SGHTS, CDR2 YDEGEE. Germline trimming cut 3 bases from V and 2 bases from J; bases unmatched to any gene: 11. This CDR3 comprises 17 residues. This chain's CDR3 is CASSSRRGGLITDTQYF. The DNA of the CDR3 is TGTGCCAGCAGCTCCCGCCGGGGGGGGCTAATCACAGATACGCAGTATTTT.

V usage is TRBV3-1 (or the pseudogene TRBV3-2) and J usage is TRBJ2-5; D is possibly TRBD2 (6 bases). Germline CDR1 is LGHDT and CDR2 is YNNKEL (reference sequence). Trimming cost V 0 bases and J 4 bases, with 12 bases left between them. This CDR3 spans 15 amino acids. The CDR3 nucleotides are TGTGCCAGCAGCCAAGATACGGGGGAAAGAGAGACCCAGTACTTC. This encodes CASSQDTGERETQYF.

This clone was found once. The DNA of the CDR3 is TGCGCCAGCAGCTTGGGGACAGGGGGCATTGGGGCCAACGTCCTGACTTTC. Translating it yields CASSLGTGGIGANVLTF. V is TRBV5-1 and J is TRBJ2-6; 11 nucleotides match TRBD1. The CDR3 runs to 17 residues. With 0 bases clipped from V and 3 bases from J, the junction kept 2 bases outside the gene matches. Germline V gene sequence: CDR1 SGHRS, CDR2 YFSETQ.

This clone was seen more than once but under ten times. J is TRBJ2-1 and V is TRBV21-1; the table's D call, TRBD1, has no DNA check behind it. TRBV21-1 is a listed pseudogene. This CDR3 contains 20 residues. The CDR3 nucleotides read TGTGCCAGCAGCATCAACCAACGGACAGGGTGTATTGGCTCCTACAATGAGCAGTTCTTC. It specifies CASSINQRTGCIGSYNEQFF.

The J gene is TRBJ1-1, the V gene TRBV10-3, with TRBD1 identical over 9 bases. The germline V gene has CDR1 ENHRY and CDR2 SYGVKD. V shed 0 bases, J shed 10 bases, and the junction held 6 bases outside the gene matches. CDR3 length equals 14 residues. The CDR3, as DNA: TGTGCCATCAGTGAGTCGACGTTGACAGGGGGAGCTTTCTTT. Its translation is CAISESTLTGGAFF.

Here the CDR3 reads CASSEQGRAYEQYF. The CDR3 bases are TGTGCCAGCAGTGAGCAGGGAAGGGCCTACGAGCAGTACTTC. The gene calls are TRBV28 and TRBJ2-7; a weak D match, TRBD1 (5 bases). V was trimmed by 5 bases and J by 2 bases, leaving 13 bases between them. This CDR3 comprises 14 residues. From germline, CDR1 is MDHEN and CDR2 SYDVKM.

The chain uses TRBV21-1 and TRBJ2-1; no DNA check was done on the table's D call, TRBD1. TRBV21-1 is classified as a pseudogene. The CDR3 sequence is 20 residues long. The CDR3 nucleotides read TGTGCCAGCAGCAAAGAAGTCAGGGGGCGCGTGATCAGCCCCTACAATGAGCAGTTCTTC. This gives the protein CASSKEVRGRVISPYNEQFF.

The CDR3 nucleotides read TGCGCCAGCAGTCGAGGAGCGCCGACAGGGGGGGCCTACGAGCAGTACTTC. Its translation: CASSRGAPTGGAYEQYF. The chain couples TRBV5-1 to TRBJ2-7; 9 nucleotides match TRBD1. CDR3 length: 17 residues. V was clipped by 5 bases and J by 2 bases; unmatched bases: 14. Germline V gene sequence: CDR1 SGHRS, CDR2 YFSETQ.

The chain uses TRBV2 and TRBJ2-1, with a possible D match to TRBD1 (6 bases). Germline-derived CDR1 and CDR2 are SNHLY and FYNNEI. This CDR3 region has 13 residues. The V end was cut by 6 bases, the J end by 3 bases, with 9 bases between. CDR3 sequence reads: CASSQGSYNEQFF. The CDR3 coding sequence is TGTGCCAGCAGCCAGGGGAGCTACAATGAGCAGTTCTTC.

This clone was counted only a few times. The chain uses TRBV5-1 and TRBJ1-5, with D unclear. Between the trimmed V and J ends, which lost 2 bases and 0 bases, there was a span of 6 bases. Germline V CDR1 and CDR2: SGHRS, YFSETQ. The length of the CDR3 is 14 residues. CDR3 in DNA: TGCGCCAGCAGCTTATGGCCTAGCAATCAGCCCCAGCATTTT. Translating gives CASSLWPSNQPQHF.

The chain couples TRBV5-1 to TRBJ2-2, with 8 positions matching TRBD1. J was trimmed by 6 bases and V by 3 bases; bases with no gene match: 10. The CDR3 spans 16 residues. CDR1 and CDR2 from the germline V gene are SGHRS and YFSETQ. The CDR3 loop is CASSSPYGQGSGELFF. The CDR3 DNA is TGCGCCAGCAGCTCACCTTACGGACAGGGTTCCGGGGAGCTGTTTTTT.

As concerns this clone: This sample also contains other DNA sequences that code for the same CDR3. The V call is TRBV28, the J call TRBJ1-2; the D gene is possibly TRBD1 (5 bases). CDR1 MDHEN and CDR2 SYDVKM come from the germline V gene. The CDR3 spans 13 residues. V lost 7 bases to trimming and J lost 7 bases, with 16 bases between them. In DNA form, the CDR3 reads TGTGCCAGCAACTTTGGGGGGGTGGGTGGCTACACCTTC. Translation gives CASNFGGVGGYTF.

The rearrangement joins TRBV11-2 to TRBJ2-5; 15 nucleotides agree with TRBD2. Germline loops: CDR1 SGHAT, CDR2 FQNNGV. V trimming: 4 bases; J trimming: 4 bases; junction bases outside the gene matches: 4. The CDR3 is 16 residues long. The CDR3 DNA is TGTGCCAGCAGCTCAGGACTAGCGGGGGGGCGAGAGACCCAGTACTTC. Translated: CASSSGLAGGRETQYF.

Remarks on this clone: The sample holds other DNA sequences that translate to the same CDR3. The rearrangement joins TRBV27 to TRBJ1-6, with 7 bases matching TRBD1. This CDR3 region has 15 residues. Germline V CDR1 and CDR2: MNHEY, SMNVEV (reference sequence). V lost 6 bases to trimming and J lost 0 bases; unmatched junction nucleotides: 2. The CDR3 nucleotides are TGTGCCAGCAGAGGGGACAGCTCCTATAATTCACCCCTCCACTTT. This translates into CASRGDSSYNSPLHF.

This chain connects TRBV19 to TRBJ2-1, with 7 bases identical to TRBD2. Germline lookup yields CDR1 LNHDA and CDR2 SQIVND (reference sequence). V lost 1 base and J lost 9; bases outside the gene matches: 9. The CDR3 runs 15 residues. The CDR3 nucleotides are TGTGCCAGTAGTATAGGAGGCGGGAGTTCTGGTGAGCAGTTCTTC. The encoded protein is CASSIGGGSSGEQFF. The full variable domain, with the rest looked up from reference TRBV19 and TRBJ2-1, is DGGITQSPKYLFRKEGQNVTLSCEQNLNHDAMYWYRQDPGQGLRLIYYSQIVNDFQKGDIAEGYSVSREKKESFPLTVTSAQKNPTAFYLCASSIGGGSSGEQFFGPGTRLTVL.

CDR3 amino acids: CASSPRGSPTEAFF. The DNA for the CDR3 is TGCGCCAGCAGCCCGCGGGGCAGTCCGACTGAAGCTTTCTTT. The chain carries TRBV5-1 and TRBJ1-1; D is perhaps TRBD1 (5 bases). Per germline, CDR1 SGHRS and CDR2 YFSETQ. The CDR3 has 14 amino acids. Trimming shortened V by 4 bases and J by 5 bases, and 15 bases separated the two germline ends.

This clone has a single count. V is TRBV29-1 and J is TRBJ2-5, with TRBD1 matching over 7 bases. J gave up 5 bases and V 5 bases, and 8 bases lay outside the gene matches. Germline loops: CDR1 SQVTM, CDR2 ANQGSEA. The CDR3 is 13 amino acids. This CDR3 is CSVTTGTGETQYF. As DNA, the CDR3 is TGCAGCGTTACGACAGGGACGGGTGAGACCCAGTACTTC.